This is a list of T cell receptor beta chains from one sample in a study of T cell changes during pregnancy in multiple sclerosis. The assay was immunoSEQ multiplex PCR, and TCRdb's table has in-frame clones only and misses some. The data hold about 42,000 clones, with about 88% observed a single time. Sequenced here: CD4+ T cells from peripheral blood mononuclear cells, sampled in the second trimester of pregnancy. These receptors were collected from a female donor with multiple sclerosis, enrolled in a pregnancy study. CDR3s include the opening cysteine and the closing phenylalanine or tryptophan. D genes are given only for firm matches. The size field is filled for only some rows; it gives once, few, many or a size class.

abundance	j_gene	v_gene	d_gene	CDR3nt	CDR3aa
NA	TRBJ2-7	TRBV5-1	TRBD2	TGCGCCAGCAGCCTAAGCGGGAGCTCCTACGAGCAGTACTTC	CASSLSGSSYEQYF
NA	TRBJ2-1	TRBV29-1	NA	TGCAGCACCCGTCTATCGGTTGAGCAGTTCTTC	CSTRLSVEQFF
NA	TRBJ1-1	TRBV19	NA	TGTGCCAGCTCGGGGGATTGGAACACTGAAGCTTTCTTT	CASSGDWNTEAFF
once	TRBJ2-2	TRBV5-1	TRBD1	TGCGCCAGCAGGGAGGACAGGGGCACCGGGGAGCTGTTTTTT	CASREDRGTGELFF
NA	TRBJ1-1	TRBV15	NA	TGTGCCACCAGCAGAAGTGGAGACCACACTGAAGCTTTCTTT	CATSRSGDHTEAFF
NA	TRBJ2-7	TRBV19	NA	TGTGCCAGTAGTGTCAGCGGACGGGAACGGAACTTCTACGAGCAGTACTTC	CASSVSGRERNFYEQYF
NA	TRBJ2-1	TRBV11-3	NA	TGTGCCAGCAGCACTACTACCTTCTCCTACAATGAGCAGTTCTTC	CASSTTTFSYNEQFF
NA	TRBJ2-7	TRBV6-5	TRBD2	TGTGCCAGCAAGGAGGTGGCGGGAGGGCCGGGGGAGCAGTACTTC	CASKEVAGGPGEQYF
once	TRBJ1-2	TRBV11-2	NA	TGTGCCAGCAGCTCCCCCCGGGGAAACTATGGCTACACCTTC	CASSSPRGNYGYTF
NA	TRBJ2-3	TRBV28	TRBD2	TGTGCCAGCAGTTTATATAGGACTAGCGGGAGTGCTACAGATACGCAGTATTTT	CASSLYRTSGSATDTQYF
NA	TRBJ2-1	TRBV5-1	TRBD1	TGCGCCAGCAGCTTGGGCCCAGGGGGATACAATGAGCAGTTCTTC	CASSLGPGGYNEQFF
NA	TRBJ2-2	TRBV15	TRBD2	TGTGCCACCAGCAGAGATCGTGTTAGCGGGAGCACCGGGGAGCTGTTTTTT	CATSRDRVSGSTGELFF
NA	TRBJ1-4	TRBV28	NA	TGTGCCAGCAGTTCCAACTCCAGGCACACTAATGAAAAACTGTTTTTT	CASSSNSRHTNEKLFF
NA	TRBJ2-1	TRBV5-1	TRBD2	TGCGCCAGCAGCCCAACGAGAAGCGGGAGCTCCTACAATGAGCAGTTCTTC	CASSPTRSGSSYNEQFF
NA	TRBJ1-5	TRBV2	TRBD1	TGTGCCAGCAGCCTCGGACAGGGGTTTTTGGAGCCCCAGCATTTT	CASSLGQGFLEPQHF
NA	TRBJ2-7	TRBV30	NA	TGTGCCTGGAGTGCTACGCACGGGTCCTACGAGCAGTACTTC	CAWSATHGSYEQYF
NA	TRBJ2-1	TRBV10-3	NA	TGTGCCATCAGTGGTAAAAATGAGCAGTTCTTC	CAISGKNEQFF
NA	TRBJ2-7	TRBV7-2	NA	TGTGCCAGCAGTAGGCAGGAACTCTACGAGCAGTACTTC	CASSRQELYEQYF
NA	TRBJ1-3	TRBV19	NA	TGTGCCAGTCAAAGGGGAGGTACTGGAAACACCATATATTTT	CASQRGGTGNTIYF
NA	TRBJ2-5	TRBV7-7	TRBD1	TGTGCTAGCAGCTTAGGGACAGGGAAGGAGACCCAGTACTTC	CASSLGTGKETQYF
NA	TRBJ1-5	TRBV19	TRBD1	TGTGCCAGTAGTATTCCCAGGGGGCTTTATCAGCCCCAGCATTTT	CASSIPRGLYQPQHF
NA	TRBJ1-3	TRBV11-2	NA	TGTGCCAGCAGCTTAGTATCGATTAACAGGATCCCCCGAAACACCATATATTTT	CASSLVSINRIPRNTIYF
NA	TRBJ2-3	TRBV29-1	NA	TGCAGCGTTCTCGATCCCGGGGTTACAGATACGCAGTATTTT	CSVLDPGVTDTQYF
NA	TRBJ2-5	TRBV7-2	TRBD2	TGTGCCAGCAGCTTAGGCGCGGGAGGGCCTGAGACCCAGTACTTC	CASSLGAGGPETQYF
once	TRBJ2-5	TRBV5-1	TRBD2	TGCGCCAGCAGCTTGTGGGGAGCGGGAGGAGAAGAGACCCAGTACTTC	CASSLWGAGGEETQYF
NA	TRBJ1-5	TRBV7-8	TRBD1	TGTGCCAGCAGCCCCGGCCGGGACAGTTACAATCAGCCCCAGCATTTT	CASSPGRDSYNQPQHF
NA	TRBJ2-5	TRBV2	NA	TGTGCCAGCAGTGAAGCGAGTTCCGGGATCCAAGAGACCCAGTACTTC	CASSEASSGIQETQYF
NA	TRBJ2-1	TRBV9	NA	TGTGCCAGCAGCACACAGCCCGGGGGTGAGCAGTTCTTC	CASSTQPGGEQFF
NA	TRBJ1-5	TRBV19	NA	TGTGCCAGTAGTATTCCCCTCGGGTCGAGCAATCAGCCCCAGCATTTT	CASSIPLGSSNQPQHF
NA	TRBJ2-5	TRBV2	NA	TGTGCCAGCAGTAGCTCGTCGGGGGGCAGCGGGACCCAGTACTTC	CASSSSSGGSGTQYF
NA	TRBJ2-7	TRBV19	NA	TGTGCCAGTAGTAATTTGGACACCAAGTCGATGCAGTACTTC	CASSNLDTKSMQYF
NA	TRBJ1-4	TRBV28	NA	TGTGCCAGCAGCCACGGGGGGACTAATGAAAAACTGTTTTTT	CASSHGGTNEKLFF
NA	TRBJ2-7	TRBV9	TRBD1	TGTGCCGGGGCGGGACAGGGGACCGACGAGCAGTACTTC	CAGAGQGTDEQYF
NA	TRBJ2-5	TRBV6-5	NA	TGTGCCAGCAGTTACTCGTTAGTTGGAGAGACCCAGTACTTC	CASSYSLVGETQYF
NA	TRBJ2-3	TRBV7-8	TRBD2	TGTGCCAGCAGCTCGGGACTAGCCCTCACAGATACGCAGTATTTT	CASSSGLALTDTQYF
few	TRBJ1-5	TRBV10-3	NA	TGTGCCATCAGCGGGGACATATCTCAGCCCCAGCATTTT	CAISGDISQPQHF
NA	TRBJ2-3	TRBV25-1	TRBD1	TGTGCCAGCAGTGAACCCCGGACAGGGTGGGGCACAGATACGCAGTATTTT	CASSEPRTGWGTDTQYF
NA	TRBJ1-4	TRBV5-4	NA	TGTGCCAGCAGCCCGACACCTACTAATGAAAAACTGTTTTTT	CASSPTPTNEKLFF
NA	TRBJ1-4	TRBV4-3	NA	TGCGCCAGCAGCCAAGCGGTTAGGACAGCTAATGAAAAACTGTTTTTT	CASSQAVRTANEKLFF
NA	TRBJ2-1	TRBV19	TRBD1	TGTGCCAGTAGTCTAGGCACGGGGGACAGGGGTACTAATGAGCAGTTCTTC	CASSLGTGDRGTNEQFF
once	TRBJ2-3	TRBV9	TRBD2	TGTGCCAGCAGCTCAATAGCGGGAGCAACAGATACGCAGTATTTT	CASSSIAGATDTQYF
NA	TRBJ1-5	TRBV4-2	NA	TGTGCCAGCAGGGGGGCCCTCAAGGAGCCCCAGCATTTT	CASRGALKEPQHF
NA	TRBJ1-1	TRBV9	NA	TGTGCCAGCAGCGTCTCGGTCTACCAGAACACTGAAGCTTTCTTT	CASSVSVYQNTEAFF
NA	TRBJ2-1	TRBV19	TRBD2	TGTGCCAGTAGTCGGACCGTCCTAGCGGACCTAATCTACAATGAGCAGTTCTTC	CASSRTVLADLIYNEQFF
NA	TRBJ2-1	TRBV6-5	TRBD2	TGTGCCAGCAGTTATTGGCTAGCGGGGGGTGAGCAGTTCTTC	CASSYWLAGGEQFF
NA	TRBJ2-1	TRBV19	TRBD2	TGTGCCAGTAGTCCGACTAGCTTCAGAGGCAATGAGCAGTTCTTC	CASSPTSFRGNEQFF
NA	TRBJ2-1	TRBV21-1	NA	TGTGCCAGCAGCAAAGGCCTTAGCGGGAGGAATGAGCAGTTCTTC	CASSKGLSGRNEQFF
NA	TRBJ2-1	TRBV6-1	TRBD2	TGTGCCATAACGGCTAGCGGGACCTTGAATGGTGAGCAGTTCTTC	CAITASGTLNGEQFF
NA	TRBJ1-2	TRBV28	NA	TGTGCCAGCAGTTCCTCAGCCCCGACAGCTAACTATGGCTACACCTTC	CASSSSAPTANYGYTF
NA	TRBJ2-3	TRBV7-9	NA	TGTGCCAGCAGCTTACGGTCAGATACGCAGTATTTT	CASSLRSDTQYF
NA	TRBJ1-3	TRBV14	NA	TGTGCCAGCAGCCAAATCGTTTCTGGAAACACCATATATTTT	CASSQIVSGNTIYF
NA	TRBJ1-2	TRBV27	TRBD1	TGTGCCAGCAAAGGGGAAGGACAGGGGGATTATGGCTACACCTTC	CASKGEGQGDYGYTF
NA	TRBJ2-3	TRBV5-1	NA	TGCGCCAGCAGCTTGGGGGGAGTTCCAGATACGCAGTATTTT	CASSLGGVPDTQYF
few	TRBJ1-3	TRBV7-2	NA	TGTGCCAGCAGCTTAGTGGGGGCCCCTCACTCTGGAAACACCATATATTTT	CASSLVGAPHSGNTIYF
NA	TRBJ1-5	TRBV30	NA	TGTGCCTGGAAGGGAGGTGGCAATCAGCCCCAGCATTTT	CAWKGGGNQPQHF
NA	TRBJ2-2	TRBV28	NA	TGTGCCAGCAGTTTATTCAGCAGGGCGAGTACCGGGGAGCTGTTTTTT	CASSLFSRASTGELFF
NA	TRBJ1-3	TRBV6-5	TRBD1	TGTGCCAGCAGTCAACAGGGGGATGGAGACACCATATATTTT	CASSQQGDGDTIYF
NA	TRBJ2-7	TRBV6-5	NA	TGTGCCAGCAGTACCTCAGGGCGGAACTACGAGCAGTACTTC	CASSTSGRNYEQYF
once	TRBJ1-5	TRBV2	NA	TGTGCCAGCAGTGAAAGGCGGGGCAATCAGCCCCAGCATTTT	CASSERRGNQPQHF